The 28 T cell receptor beta chains below were found in one sample sequenced in a study of cytomegalovirus exposure and HLA in healthy donors. Primers for the PCR totalled 60 Vbeta and 13 Jbeta. TCRdb's table, derived via immunoSEQ multiplex PCR, lists solely in-frame clones and lacks some. The repertoire holds about 160,000 clones, with about four fifths as singletons. The source material was PBMCs. The receptor set was obtained from a woman younger than 35 in good health and CMV-seronegative.

This clone occurred a few times. Other DNA sequences of this sample code for an identical CDR3. This rearrangement joins TRBV2 to TRBJ1-3, with 8 nucleotides matching TRBD1. CDR1 is SNHLY, CDR2 FYNNEI, per germline. Unmatched junction bases numbered 9, after V lost 3 bases and J lost 8 bases. The CDR3 has 15 residues. The DNA for the CDR3 is TGTGCCAGCAGTGACGGGACAGGACTCCCAGACACCATATATTTT. It is translated as CASSDGTGLPDTIYF.

The chain joins TRBV13 to TRBJ1-4, with a tentative D call TRBD1 (6 bases). Trimming pared 1 base from V and 7 bases from J, leaving 7 bases between. Germline values: CDR1 PRHDT, CDR2 FYEKMQ (reference sequence). This CDR3 spans 13 amino acids. This CDR3 reads CASSLAGVEKLFF. CDR3 bases: TGTGCCAGCAGCTTAGCAGGGGTTGAAAAACTGTTTTTT.

CDR3 sequence reads: CASGLYGGLHAIYF. CDR3 bases: TGTGCTAGTGGTTTGTATGGGGGACTTCATGCCATATATTTT. V and J are TRBV12-5 and TRBJ1-3; D possibly corresponds to TRBD1 (5 bases). The ends were cut back, 2 bases at V and 11 bases at J, with 16 bases in the middle. This CDR3 comprises 14 residues. CDR1 and CDR2 from the germline V gene are LGHNT and FRNRAP.

V usage is TRBV27 and J usage is TRBJ2-1; D may be TRBD1 (6 bases). The CDR3 length is 20 residues. The germline CDR1 and CDR2 sequences are MNHEY and SMNVEV (reference sequence). Trimming removed 2 bases at V and 2 bases at J, with 25 bases between. The CDR3 region is CASSLQGNHRLGKTYNEQFF. CDR3 DNA sequence: TGTGCCAGCAGTTTACAGGGGAACCACAGATTGGGTAAAACCTACAATGAGCAGTTCTTC.

This clone was found once. V is TRBV6-1 and J is TRBJ1-2, with TRBD1 as a possible D gene (5 bases). This CDR3 is built from 12 residues. Germline V gene data show CDR1 as MNHNS and CDR2 as SASEGT. Trimming pared 6 bases from V and 10 bases from J, leaving 15 bases between. DNA for the CDR3: TGTGCCAGCAGCCGCCCGGGGGGTGACTACACCTTC. Protein product: CASSRPGGDYTF.

This sequence joins TRBV7-2 and TRBJ2-7, with TRBD2 matching over 12 bases. The CDR3 runs 18 residues. V dropped 2 bases and J dropped 4; count of bases not matched to a gene: 12. CDR1 is SGHTA and CDR2 is FQGNSA in the germline V gene. The CDR3 nucleotides are TGTGCCAGCAGCTTAAATTGGGGCGGCACTAGCGGGAGGTACGAGCAGTACTTC. Translated: CASSLNWGGTSGRYEQYF.

This clone was observed a few times. This chain connects TRBV2 to TRBJ2-2; tentatively, D is TRBD2 (5 bases). Per germline, CDR1 SNHLY and CDR2 FYNNEI. V gave up 3 bases and J gave up 6 bases, with 11 bases separating them. The CDR3 covers 14 residues. CDR3 amino acids: CASSEKLAAGELFF. Here the CDR3 DNA reads TGTGCCAGCAGTGAGAAGCTAGCTGCCGGGGAGCTGTTTTTT.

V gene TRBV10-3 combines with J gene TRBJ2-3; 7 bases map to TRBD1. The V gene end was trimmed by 6 bases and the J gene end by 6 bases; junction bases not matched to a gene: 6. Germline values: CDR1 ENHRY, CDR2 SYGVKD. There are 13 residues in the CDR3. In nucleotides, the CDR3 is TGTGCCATCAGCCGACAGGGTCGGGATACGCAGTATTTT. Amino acids: CAISRQGRDTQYF.

The J gene is TRBJ2-7, the V gene TRBV5-4; tentative D call: TRBD2 (5 bases). Trimming cost V 3 bases and J 0 bases, with 19 bases left between them. The CDR3 is 17 residues long. Per the germline V gene, CDR1 is SGHNT and CDR2 is YYREEE (reference sequence). The DNA for the CDR3 is TGTGCCAGCAGCTCCGTATATGAGACGGGAAACTCCTACGAGCAGTACTTC. Translated, it gives CASSSVYETGNSYEQYF.

The chain couples TRBV29-1 to TRBJ1-1, with D possibly being TRBD1 (6 bases). V dropped 7 bases and J dropped 1 base, with 13 bases sitting between them. The CDR3 runs to 13 residues. CDR1 SQVTM and CDR2 ANQGSEA come from the germline V gene. CDR3 bases: TGCAGCGCTGCGAGGGGGGGGAACACTGAAGCTTTCTTT. Translation gives CSAARGGNTEAFF. Variable domain in full (rest from reference TRBV29-1 and TRBJ1-1): SAVISQKPSRDICQRGTSLTIQCQVDSQVTMMFWYRQQPGQSLTLIATANQGSEATYESGFVIDKFPISRPNLTFSTLTVSNMSPEDSSIYLCSAARGGNTEAFFGQGTRLTVV.

V usage is TRBV5-6 and J usage is TRBJ2-5; no firm D call. The germline V gene has CDR1 SGHDT and CDR2 YYEEEE. The ends were cut back, 0 bases at V and 5 bases at J, with 11 bases in the middle. This CDR3 contains 14 residues. For the CDR3, the DNA is TGTGCCAGCAGCTTGGCCGGTAGCCCGGAGACCCAGTACTTC. Protein: CASSLAGSPETQYF.

V and J are TRBV12-2 and TRBJ1-3; TRBD1 is the table's D call, not checked against the DNA. TRBV12-2 is noted as a pseudogene. The CDR3 runs 17 residues. The CDR3 region is CASRLELGGQIGNTIYF. The CDR3 coding sequence is TGTGCAAGTCGCTTAGAATTAGGCGGACAAATTGGAAACACCATATATTTT.

The CDR3 DNA reads TGTGCCAGCTCTTCCGGGACTAGCGGGAGGGCCAGGTTCAATGAGCAGTTCTTC. Translating gives CASSSGTSGRARFNEQFF. V usage is TRBV14 and J usage is TRBJ2-1; TRBD2 agrees at 16 bases. The V segment lost 8 bases and the J segment 6 bases; nucleotides outside the gene matches: 13. Germline values: CDR1 SGHDN, CDR2 FVKESK. The CDR3 runs 18 residues.

The chain joins TRBV4-2 to TRBJ2-7, with TRBD1 matching over 7 bases. CDR3 length: 15 amino acids. CDR1 and CDR2 (germline): LGHNA, YNFKEQ. After removal of 1 base from V and 0 bases from J, the junction contained 3 bases not matched to a gene. The CDR3 here is CASSQVRDSSYEQYF. The CDR3 DNA follows: TGTGCCAGCAGCCAAGTTCGGGACAGCTCCTACGAGCAGTACTTC.

The J gene is TRBJ1-1, the V gene TRBV30; D not resolved. The germline V gene has CDR1 GTSNPN and CDR2 SVGIG (reference sequence). The CDR3 sequence is 14 residues long. The V end lost 3 bases, the J end lost 7 bases, and 18 bases lay between the germline ends. The CDR3, as DNA: TGTGCCTGGAGCGTCTCCGGGAACACGTATGAAGCTTTCTTT. Its translation is CAWSVSGNTYEAFF.

The CDR3 loop reads CASSLSPGLAEETQYF. The DNA for the CDR3 is TGCGCCAGCAGCTTGTCGCCGGGACTAGCGGAGGAGACCCAGTACTTC. This chain links TRBV5-1 with TRBJ2-5, with 11 bases fitting TRBD2. The CDR3 is 16 residues long. The V and J ends lost 1 base and 5 bases, in that order; junction bases with no gene match: 7. Germline V lookup: CDR1 SGHRS, CDR2 YFSETQ.

The gene calls are TRBV6-1 and TRBJ2-4; D may be TRBD1 (5 bases). The CDR3 runs to 14 residues. Germline V gene sequence: CDR1 MNHNS, CDR2 SASEGT. The V end lost 6 bases, the J end lost 3 bases, and 12 bases lay between the germline ends. The CDR3 coding sequence is TGTGCCAGCAGGACAGACTTAGGCAAAAACATTCAGTACTTC. This gives the protein CASRTDLGKNIQYF.

J is TRBJ2-3 and V is TRBV7-2; D gene unclear. This CDR3 spans 16 amino acids. V dropped 2 bases and J dropped 3 bases, with 15 bases sitting between them. Germline loops: CDR1 SGHTA, CDR2 FQGNSA. The CDR3 DNA reads as TGTGCCAGCAGCTTACGCCTTGGTGGAGTTACAGATACGCAGTATTTT. Translation: CASSLRLGGVTDTQYF.

The genes are TRBV10-3 and TRBJ1-4; D unclear. Trimming took off 0 bases at V and 0 bases at J, with 5 bases between the two ends. Germline assignment: CDR1 ENHRY and CDR2 SYGVKD. CDR3 length: 15 residues. The CDR3 protein is CAISESRATNEKLFF. CDR3 DNA sequence: TGTGCCATCAGTGAGTCGAGAGCAACTAATGAAAAACTGTTTTTT.

The chain employs TRBV11-3 and TRBJ2-2; D not certain. CDR3 length equals 15 residues. V dropped 2 bases and J dropped 6 bases, with 13 bases sitting between them. Germline loops: CDR1 SGHNT, CDR2 YENEEA. CDR3 in amino acids: CASSLPRASAGELFF. Written as DNA, the CDR3 is TGTGCCAGCAGCTTACCCCGTGCCAGCGCCGGGGAGCTGTTTTTT.

The rearrangement uses TRBV11-2 and TRBJ2-7, with 7 bases that match TRBD1. The CDR3 runs 17 residues. V shed 2 bases and J 0 bases; nucleotides not matched to a gene: 10. Per germline, CDR1 SGHAT and CDR2 FQNNGV. CDR3 in amino acids: CASSLFRGQASSYEQYF. CDR3 DNA: TGTGCCAGCAGCTTATTCCGAGGACAGGCAAGCTCCTACGAGCAGTACTTC. The full variable domain, its missing parts supplied by reference TRBV11-2 and TRBJ2-7, is EAGVAQSPRYKIIEKRQSVAFWCNPISGHATLYWYQQILGQGPKLLIQFQNNGVVDDSQLPKDRFSAERLKGVDSTLKIQPAKLEDSAVYLCASSLFRGQASSYEQYFGPGTRLTVT.

The genes are TRBV29-1 and TRBJ1-1, with a weak D call TRBD1 (6 bases). The ends were cut back, 4 bases at V and 5 bases at J, with 23 bases in the middle. CDR3 length equals 16 residues. Germline V lookup: CDR1 SQVTM, CDR2 ANQGSEA. The DNA of the CDR3 is TGCAGCGTTGGGGGGGAGGGGGTCTCCGGTGGGACTGAAGCTTTCTTT. Its protein product is CSVGGEGVSGGTEAFF.

This clone was counted between two and nine times. This chain uses TRBV2 with TRBJ2-1, with 7 bases fitting TRBD1. The CDR3 totals 16 residues. V dropped 6 bases and J dropped 3; count of bases not matched to a gene: 11. Germline values: CDR1 SNHLY, CDR2 FYNNEI. The CDR3 DNA follows: TGTGCCAGCAGAAGAGATCCAGGGGGTTTCTACAATGAGCAGTTCTTC. Translating gives CASRRDPGGFYNEQFF.

The chain recombines TRBV11-3 with TRBJ2-2; 11 bases match TRBD2. The V and J ends lost 2 bases and 8 bases, in that order; junction bases with no gene match: 10. The CDR3 covers 17 residues. Per germline, CDR1 SGHNT and CDR2 YENEEA. The CDR3 region is CASSLSPTSGRPGELFF. The DNA of the CDR3 is TGTGCCAGCAGCTTATCCCCCACTAGCGGGAGACCTGGGGAGCTGTTTTTT. The full variable domain, with the rest looked up from reference TRBV11-3 and TRBJ2-2, is EAGVVQSPRYKIIEKKQPVAFWCNPISGHNTLYWYLQNLGQGPELLIRYENEEAVDDSQLPKDRFSAERLKGVDSTLKIQPAELGDSAVYLCASSLSPTSGRPGELFFGEGSRLTVL.

The V call is TRBV5-5, the J call TRBJ2-7; D is perhaps TRBD1 (6 bases). The CDR3 contains 15 residues. Germline V gives CDR1 SGHKS, CDR2 YYEKEE (reference sequence). Trimming pared 4 bases from V and 2 bases from J, leaving 16 bases between. CDR3 bases: TGTGCCAGCAGCCAATTCGACAGGATTACCTACGAGCAGTACTTC. Protein sequence: CASSQFDRITYEQYF.

The chain has TRBV5-5 and TRBJ2-7, with 8 bases fitting TRBD1. The CDR3 contains 16 residues. The germline V gene encodes CDR1 SGHKS and CDR2 YYEKEE (reference sequence). Trimming at V came to 0 bases and at J to 2 bases, leaving 7 bases not matched to a gene. The CDR3 sequence is CASSLAFTGGTYEQYF. As DNA, the CDR3 is TGTGCCAGCAGCTTGGCCTTCACAGGGGGGACCTACGAGCAGTACTTC.

The chain carries TRBV6-1 and TRBJ2-3; 11 positions agree with TRBD1. The V segment lost 3 bases and the J segment 4 bases; nucleotides outside the gene matches: 3. The CDR3 loop spans 15 amino acids. The V gene's germline CDR1 is MNHNS and CDR2 SASEGT. The CDR3 DNA reads as TGTGCCAGCAGTGACTTGGACAGGGGGCCAGATACGCAGTATTTT. The encoded protein is CASSDLDRGPDTQYF.

This chain uses TRBV28 with TRBJ2-1; D is perhaps TRBD2 (5 bases). Per the germline V gene, CDR1 is MDHEN and CDR2 is SYDVKM. V shed 2 bases and J shed 6 bases, with 11 bases lying between them. The CDR3 length is 14 residues. The CDR3 reads CASSLEGRVNEQFF. CDR3 in DNA: TGTGCCAGCAGTTTAGAGGGAAGGGTCAATGAGCAGTTCTTC.